This T cell receptor beta chain was sequenced in a study of PD-L1 blockade in urothelial cancer. About the research overall: Male sex and bladder-origin urothelial cancer were recorded for about 85% of the roughly 30 patients. Blood was evaluated 3 weeks (second dose) and 6 weeks after therapy began. Blood samples had a median of 141,255 T cells.

The V segment lost 4 bases and the J segment 0 bases; nucleotides outside the gene matches: 18. The CDR3 has 21 residues. In germline, CDR1 is LNHDA, CDR2 SQIVND (reference sequence). Produced via immunoSEQ multiplex PCR; TCRdb's table is partial and in-frame only. This sample carries about 80,000 clones, 75% to 90% of them seen once, and the ten largest clones take 4.5% to 6.5%. This clone is a singleton in its sample. The sample consisted of PBMCs, taken around atezolizumab (anti-PD-L1) treatment. This chain links TRBV19 with TRBJ1-5; 10 bases match TRBD1. This TCR derives from a woman between 65 and 79 years old with urothelial cancer. CDR3 nucleotides: TGTGCCAGTAGTACCCACCCCCGGGACAGGGGAGGTTTTTATAGCAATCAGCCCCAGCATTTT. This sequence encodes CASSTHPRDRGGFYSNQPQHF.